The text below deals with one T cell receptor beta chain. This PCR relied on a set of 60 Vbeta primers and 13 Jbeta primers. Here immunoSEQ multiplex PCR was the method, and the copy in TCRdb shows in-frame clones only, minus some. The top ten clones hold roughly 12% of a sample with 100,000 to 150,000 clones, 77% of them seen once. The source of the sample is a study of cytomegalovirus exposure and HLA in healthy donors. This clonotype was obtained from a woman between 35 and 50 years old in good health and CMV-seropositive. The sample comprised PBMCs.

CDR3 DNA sequence: TGTGCCACCAGCAGAGATAAGGGCAGGGGTGACACTGAAGCTTTCTTT. Protein: CATSRDKGRGDTEAFF. The chain links TRBV15 to TRBJ1-1; perhaps TRBD1 as D (6 bases). The CDR3 covers 16 residues. V lost 0 bases to trimming and J lost 3 bases, with 14 bases between them. CDR1 and CDR2 (germline): LNHNV, YYDKDF (reference sequence).